The T cell receptor beta chain described here comes from a study of TIL therapy for anti-PD-1-resistant metastatic lung cancer. Study-level information: Tumors carried a median roughly 1.5 non-synonymous mutations per megabase.

As to this clone: Antigen specificity is unknown.

The CDR3 covers 13 residues. Germline V lookup: CDR1 SGHTA, CDR2 FQGNSA. V lost 3 bases, J lost 6 bases, and 9 bases lay in between. Time point here: pre-treatment sample, taken before nivolumab and TIL therapy. Sequencing used immunoSEQ v3. Only in-frame clones appear in the TCRdb table, and some are missing; sequencing was by immunoSEQ multiplex PCR. The profile shows 54,000 or so clones, about nine tenths of them singletons. Whole-study findings and limits: Infused TIL clonotypes partially replaced the baseline blood repertoire, then decayed over months. The cohort had more treatment-naive, never-smoker and oncogene-addicted patients than typical.

The chain has TRBV7-2 and TRBJ1-5; possibly TRBD1 for D (5 bases). Specimen: blood, collected at baseline. The TCR sequence derives from a person aged 30 to 80 with non-small cell lung cancer. The CDR3 nucleotides are TGTGCCAGCAGCTTTTTGGGGGGTCAGCCCCAGCATTTT. Protein: CASSFLGGQPQHF.